This is a list of T cell receptor beta chains from one sample in a study of vaccination effects on CD4 cells after COVID-19. The assay was immunoSEQ multiplex PCR, and TCRdb's table has in-frame clones only and misses some. The table records tens of thousands of clones, about 73% of them present only once. The antigens of these receptors remain unknown. The material sequenced was CD4+ T cells from PBMCs cultured with HCoV-NL63 spike peptides, taken before COVID-19 vaccination. Receptors were obtained from a human donor who had a prior SARS-CoV-2 infection. Each CDR3 is given with its conserved first and last residue. A D gene is named only where the DNA matches it firmly. Some rows mark clone size as missing; the rest say once, few, many or name a class of expanded clone.

D	V	size	J	DNA	CDR3
.	TRBV29-1	.	TRBJ2-1	TGCAGCGTTGAAGAGGACGACTACGGGTCTGAGCAGTTCTTC	CSVEEDDYGSEQFF
.	TRBV18	.	TRBJ2-1	TGTGCCAGCTCACCACCGTTTCCGATAGACAATGAGCAGTTCTTC	CASSPPFPIDNEQFF
TRBD2	TRBV6-5	.	TRBJ2-1	TGTGCCAGCAGTTTCGGGACTAGCGGGGTTGAGCAGTTCTTC	CASSFGTSGVEQFF
.	TRBV24-1	.	TRBJ2-2	TGTGCCACCAGTGATTTTGAGGGAAGGAGCGGCGGGGCCGGGGAGCTGTTTTTT	CATSDFEGRSGGAGELFF
.	TRBV5-8	.	TRBJ2-3	TGTGCCAGCAGCTTGCGGGATACGCAGTATTTT	CASSLRDTQYF
.	TRBV5-1	.	TRBJ2-7	TGCGCCAGCAGCTATGGGAGCTACGAGCAGTACTTC	CASSYGSYEQYF
.	TRBV6-1	.	TRBJ1-2	TGTGCCAGCAGTGGCCTAACGACGGGGAATAACTATGGCTACACCTTC	CASSGLTTGNNYGYTF
.	TRBV5-4	.	TRBJ2-4	TGTGCCAGCAGCATTTCGGTTGAGGACATTCAGTACTTC	CASSISVEDIQYF
TRBD1	TRBV7-9	.	TRBJ1-2	TGTGCCAGCAGCTTAACAGGGGGCGCCTACTATGGCTACACCTTC	CASSLTGGAYYGYTF
TRBD1	TRBV7-6	.	TRBJ1-5	TGTGCCAGCAGCCCTCATTGGACAGGGGAGCAGCCCCAGCATTTT	CASSPHWTGEQPQHF
TRBD1	TRBV7-2	once	TRBJ1-2	TGTGCCAGCAGCCCGTCCCGGGACAGGGGCTCCGGCTACACCTTC	CASSPSRDRGSGYTF
TRBD2	TRBV10-3	.	TRBJ2-7	TGTGCCATCAGACGGACTAGCGGGGACACCTACGAGCAGTACTTC	CAIRRTSGDTYEQYF
.	TRBV5-1	once	TRBJ2-1	TGCGCCAGCAGCCAAGGACAAACCAATGAGCAGTTCTTC	CASSQGQTNEQFF
.	TRBV7-3	.	TRBJ2-1	TGTGCCAGCAGCTTAAACGGCTTCTACAATGAGCAGTTCTTC	CASSLNGFYNEQFF
TRBD2	TRBV7-8	.	TRBJ2-3	TGTGCCAGCAGCCCTAAGACTAGCGGGAGTCTAGATACGCAGTATTTT	CASSPKTSGSLDTQYF
TRBD2	TRBV4-1	.	TRBJ2-1	TGCGCCAGCAGCCAAGACTATTCGGGGGGTCTCTACAATGAGCAGTTCTTC	CASSQDYSGGLYNEQFF
TRBD2	TRBV7-2	.	TRBJ2-5	TGTGCCAGCAGCTTATTTCTAGCGGGAGCGTCAGAGACCCAGTACTTC	CASSLFLAGASETQYF